Each of the 23 T cell receptor beta chains below was sequenced from the same sample in a study of blood T cells in healthy people across ages. The authors ran a second PCR of about 6 to 12 cycles using a sample-barcoded 5' primer and a J-beta primer mix. Using its own MiXCR run on the 5' RACE reads, TCRdb lists one record per CDR3 protein. The sample consists of fewer than 1,200,000 distinct CDR3 sequences, approximately 26% of them appearing once. This same sample was also part of a study on T cells of mothers and their children.

Sample: blood. Source of these receptors: a girl aged 2 to 10 in good health.

The table lists this clonotype with a few counts. The chain is built from TRBV7-9 and TRBJ2-6; D is ambiguous. The CDR3 has 17 amino acids. The V and J ends lost 5 bases and 4 bases respectively, with 18 bases between them. CDR1 and CDR2 (germline): SEHNR, FQNEAQ (reference sequence). CDR3 DNA sequence: TGTGCCAGCAGCGGTACACAAACAAGGCCCGGGGCCAACGTCCTGACTTTC. It codes for CASSGTQTRPGANVLTF.

This clonotype was detected only a few times. The V and J genes are TRBV7-2 and TRBJ2-1; the D is unclear. The CDR3 is 15 residues long. Trimming pared 2 bases from V and 7 bases from J, leaving 15 bases between. Per germline, CDR1 SGHTA and CDR2 FQGNSA. CDR3 coding DNA: TGTGCCAGCAGCTTAAATAAGTTAAGTGGGAATGAGCAGTTCTTC. This sequence encodes CASSLNKLSGNEQFF. Filled out from reference TRBV7-2 and TRBJ2-1, the complete variable domain reads GAGVSQSPSNKVTEKGKDVELRCDPISGHTALYWYRQSLGQGLEFLIYFQGNSAPDKSGLPSDRFSAERTGGSVSTLTIQRTQQEDSAVYLCASSLNKLSGNEQFFGPGTRLTVL.

This clonotype appeared many times. V and J are TRBV29-1 and TRBJ1-1; TRBD1 aligns across 8 bases. The germline V gene has CDR1 SQVTM and CDR2 ANQGSEA. This CDR3 is 10 amino acids long. Trimming removed 6 bases from V and 10 bases from J; junction bases left unmatched: 4. CDR3 sequence: CSVYTGGAFF. CDR3 nucleotide sequence: TGCAGCGTGTATACAGGGGGAGCTTTCTTT.

This clonotype was counted only a few times. The V gene is TRBV4-1, the J gene TRBJ1-2; D unclear. The CDR3 runs 14 residues. The germline V and J ends were trimmed by 2 bases and 6 bases, with 13 bases remaining between them. The germline V gene encodes CDR1 MGHRA and CDR2 YSYEKL. CDR3 amino acids: CASSQLMESNGYTF. Here the CDR3 DNA reads TGCGCCAGCAGCCAACTTATGGAGAGTAATGGCTACACCTTC.

This sequence joins TRBV11-2 and TRBJ1-1, with D hard to call. The V gene's germline CDR1 is SGHAT and CDR2 FQNNGV. V gave up 2 bases and J gave up 3 bases, with 7 bases separating them. The CDR3 extends over 13 amino acids. The CDR3 reads CASSLKDYTEAFF. The DNA of the CDR3 is TGTGCCAGCAGCTTAAAGGATTACACTGAAGCTTTCTTT.

The rearrangement links TRBV5-1 to TRBJ1-1; the D is unclear. V dropped 5 bases and J dropped 2 bases, with 10 bases sitting between them. The CDR3 loop spans 13 amino acids. CDR1 SGHRS and CDR2 YFSETQ come from the germline V gene. The CDR3 loop reads CASRSPGNTEAFF. As DNA, the CDR3 is TGCGCCAGCAGATCCCCGGGAAACACTGAAGCTTTCTTT. Supplemented by reference TRBV5-1 and TRBJ1-1, the full variable domain reads KAGVTQTPRYLIKTRGQQVTLSCSPISGHRSVSWYQQTPGQGLQFLFEYFSETQRNKGNFPGRFSGRQFSNSRSEMNVSTLELGDSALYLCASRSPGNTEAFFGQGTRLTVV.

Points on this clonotype: A much larger clone lies one base from this, so it may be a read error. This CDR3 is CASSQPLQETQYF. CDR3 DNA sequence: TGTGCCAGCAGCCAACCCTTACAAGAGACCCAGTACTTC. The chain couples TRBV3-1 to TRBJ2-1; D gene ambiguous. The J call is doubtful: the DNA matches TRBJ2-5 better. CDR1 LGHDT and CDR2 YNNKEL come from the germline V gene (reference sequence). This CDR3 contains 13 residues.

The chain is built from TRBV2 and TRBJ2-3; no clear D gene. The CDR3 has 13 residues. Looked up from germline, CDR1 is SNHLY and CDR2 is FYNNEI. Trimming pared 4 bases from V and 6 bases from J, leaving 11 bases between. The CDR3 region is CASSATFEDTQYF. The DNA of the CDR3 is TGTGCCAGCAGTGCAACATTCGAGGATACGCAGTATTTT.

This clonotype has only a few counts. This rearrangement joins TRBV9 to TRBJ2-2, with a weak D call TRBD2 (5 bases). CDR3 length: 16 amino acids. V was shortened by 4 bases and J by 2 bases, with 15 bases between the two germline ends. Germline-derived CDR1 and CDR2 are SGDLS and YYNGEE. The CDR3 DNA follows: TGTGCCAGCAGCCCGAGGGAACATATAAACACCGGGGAGCTGTTTTTT. Its protein product is CASSPREHINTGELFF.

There are a few counts of this clonotype. The chain couples TRBV10-3 to TRBJ1-2; TRBD1 agrees at 7 bases. In germline, CDR1 is ENHRY, CDR2 SYGVKD. The V segment lost 8 bases and the J segment 3 bases; nucleotides outside the gene matches: 6. This CDR3 has 13 residues. The CDR3: CAISPGTDYGYTF. CDR3 DNA: TGTGCCATCTCCCCAGGGACAGACTATGGCTACACCTTC.

The gene calls are TRBV7-3 and TRBJ1-1, with no clear D. CDR1 SGHTA and CDR2 FQGTGA come from the germline V gene. Trimming pared 6 bases from V and 5 bases from J, leaving 13 bases between. CDR3 length: 13 amino acids. The CDR3, as DNA: TGTGCCAGCAGTCCAAGCTTTGGAACTGAAGCTTTCTTT. It is translated as CASSPSFGTEAFF.

This clonotype was picked up a small number of times. V is TRBV20-1 and J is TRBJ2-5; 9 positions agree with TRBD2. The closer fit of TRBJ2-1 to the DNA end suggests the J call may be wrong. CDR1 is DFQATT, CDR2 SNEGSKA, per germline (reference sequence). CDR3 size: 12 residues. CDR3 bases: TGCAGTGGGGGTAGCGGGAGAGGTGAGCAGTTCTTC. This codes for CSGGSGRGEQFF.

This chain uses TRBV6-1 with TRBJ1-1; D is possibly TRBD1 (5 bases). V lost 4 bases and J 5 bases, leaving 17 bases between the germline ends. Per germline, CDR1 MNHNS and CDR2 SASEGT. The CDR3 covers 15 residues. The CDR3 sequence is CASSGWLGTGTEAFF. The CDR3 coding sequence is TGTGCCAGCAGTGGATGGCTGGGGACGGGTACTGAAGCTTTCTTT.

A few counts support this clonotype. The chain has TRBV29-1 and TRBJ2-7, with 7 positions matching TRBD1. Germline V gives CDR1 SQVTM, CDR2 ANQGSEA. The CDR3 is 15 amino acids. V trimming: 6 bases; J trimming: 4 bases; junction bases outside the gene matches: 15. DNA for the CDR3: TGCAGCGTCGGTCCCCCCGGACAGGAGCGGTACGAGCAGTACTTC. Encoded protein: CSVGPPGQERYEQYF.

This chain connects TRBV7-3 to TRBJ2-5, with 10 bases identical to TRBD2. Gene TRBJ2-1 matches the end of the DNA better, so the J call may be wrong. Germline V CDR1 and CDR2: SGHTA, FQGTGA. The CDR3 is 15 amino acids. In DNA, the CDR3 is TGTGCCAGCAGCATTTCCAGCGGGGGGGACAATGAGCAGTTCTTC. Translating gives CASSISSGGDNEQFF.

The chain employs TRBV29-1 and TRBJ2-1, with 7 bases that match TRBD2. V shed 6 bases, J shed 5 bases, and the junction held 10 bases outside the gene matches. The CDR3 length is 14 residues. CDR1 is SQVTM, CDR2 ANQGSEA, per germline. CDR3 region: CSVPSPSGHNEQFF. The CDR3 DNA sequence: TGCAGCGTCCCCTCCCCTAGCGGCCACAATGAGCAGTTCTTC.

CDR3 residues: CSARDRGAERGYTF. CDR3 in DNA: TGCAGTGCTAGAGATAGAGGGGCTGAGCGTGGCTACACCTTC. This chain uses TRBV20-1 with TRBJ1-2; possibly TRBD1 for D (5 bases). This CDR3 has 14 amino acids. V lost 0 bases, J lost 7 bases, and 15 bases lay in between. CDR1 DFQATT and CDR2 SNEGSKA come from the germline V gene (reference sequence).

About this clonotype itself: One end of the junction does not line up with germline, which may come from a read error. This sequence joins TRBV20-1 and TRBJ1-3; D call uncertain. CDR1 DFQATT and CDR2 SNEGSKA come from the germline V gene (reference sequence). The CDR3 is 14 residues long. CDR3 in DNA: TGCAGTGCTAGAGAAATAACGATACCAAACGCCATATATTTT. It codes for CSAREITIPNAIYF.

A remark on this clonotype: A read error may be the cause here, since a much bigger clone is one base away. The chain recombines TRBV29-1 with TRBJ2-5; D gene ambiguous. The length of the CDR3 is 11 residues. Trimming removed 1 base at V and 4 bases at J, with 4 bases between. Per germline, CDR1 SQVTM and CDR2 ANQGSEA. CDR3 amino acids: CSVEVPETQYF. The DNA for the CDR3 is TGCAGCGTTGAAGTTCCAGAGACCCAGTACTTC.

The chain employs TRBV6-1 and TRBJ2-7; 7 bases align to TRBD1. CDR1 is MNHNS, CDR2 SASEGT, per germline. The V gene end was trimmed by 6 bases and the J gene end by 0 bases; junction bases not matched to a gene: 11. This CDR3 region has 16 residues. CDR3 in DNA: TGTGCCAGCAGCGCCCACAGGGGCCTCCCCTCCTACGAGCAGTACTTC. Amino acids: CASSAHRGLPSYEQYF.

This chain links TRBV2 with TRBJ2-5; D not certain. The germline V gene encodes CDR1 SNHLY and CDR2 FYNNEI. This CDR3 region has 13 residues. Trimming removed 4 bases from V and 5 bases from J, with 11 bases in between. For the CDR3, the DNA is TGTGCCAGCAGTGCCGCCCTGGTCGAGACCCAGTACTTC. Its translation: CASSAALVETQYF.

The V and J genes are TRBV12-3 or TRBV12-4 and TRBJ1-3; D is undetermined. This CDR3 spans 14 amino acids. With 3 bases removed from V and 5 bases from J, the gap between germline ends came to 11 bases. CDR3 DNA: TGTGCCAGCAGTTTTTCCAGTACTAGAAACACCATATATTTT. Protein product: CASSFSSTRNTIYF.

This clonotype was seen a single time. V gene TRBV6-5 combines with J gene TRBJ2-1; 12 bases are shared with TRBD2. Losses at the gene ends were 2 bases for V and 9 bases for J; bases not matched to a gene: 5. From germline, CDR1 is MNHEY and CDR2 SVGAGI. The length of the CDR3 is 15 residues. CDR3 DNA sequence: TGTGCCAGCAGTTACAACCTAGCGGGAGGGGGTGAGCAGTTCTTC. This translates into CASSYNLAGGGEQFF.